This T cell receptor (beta chain) is from a study of cytomegalovirus exposure and HLA in healthy donors (TCRdb year 2017). Notes on the research overall: According to an earlier analysis of around 600 of the donors, about 170 million T cells yielded over 100 million unique TCR beta sequences and roughly 280 Gb of sequence data. Donor age, sex, ethnicity and CMV serostatus were collected together with the repertoire data. Genome-wide SNP genotypes for about three fifths of the roughly 670 donors were used in a later genetic analysis, which treated that subset as a discovery cohort. Besides the first cohort of 666 subjects, a separate validation cohort made up of roughly 130 different subjects was used. In an earlier analysis of around 540 of the donors, high-throughput TCR beta sequencing was used to judge whether each TCR beta V gene segment behaved as functional or pseudogenic. Among the roughly 370 genotyped donors, around 81% belonged to the genetic ancestry cluster associated with self-reported Caucasian donors. The study aimed to test whether cataloging public T cell receptors could reveal signatures of past pathogen exposure. Roughly 310 gigabases of sequencing data and 70 million to 85 million unique TCR sequences were included in an early release covering about 620 HLA-typed donors. Across under 500 genotyped donors of the cohort, an average of about 220,000 unique TCR beta nucleotide sequences per donor were sequenced, and roughly 18% of those sequences were non-productive. The study combined high-throughput TCR immunosequencing, statistical association of individual TCRs with disease status, and machine learning to predict cytomegalovirus infection status. Every discovery cohort repertoire had been produced on one sequencing platform. Rather than drawing on any new phenotypic data, the later analysis identified candidate immune exposures from TCR beta sequences and the way those sequences occurred across donors. In a later analysis, previously published TCR beta repertoires from 550 to 750 donors were re-analyzed and high-resolution HLA genotyping was added so that TCR occurrence patterns could be studied. Roughly five DR-DQ haplotypes were handled as single units for association and clustering, since linkage in the cohort was strong. Using immunosequencing, the study profiled T cell repertoires from 666 subjects and related those repertoires to cytomegalovirus serostatus. The number of donors typed differed by locus, with roughly 620-640 for A, B, C, DRB1 and DQB1, 522 for DQA1, 606 for DPA1, and 472 for DPB1. HLA typing covered class I and class II loci at four-digit resolution. The investigation overall reported the following: According to a later analysis, TCR association rates differed among HLA loci, with DRB1 alleles showing the most associated TCRs and HLA-C alleles showing the fewest. An earlier analysis of approximately 600 of the donors showed that most TCR beta V segments appeared in productive rearrangements either about 87% or about 30% of the time, which broadly matched IMGT annotations. Cytomegalovirus status was reported to be diagnosed by the classifier with high specificity and sensitivity in both the original and validation cohorts. When HLA alleles, especially DR and DQ, strongly co-occurred, TCR associations were difficult to assign to individual alleles. A further reported finding was that TCR beta sequences accurately predicted the HLA-A and HLA-B alleles for most subjects in the first cohort. In this cohort, only TCR beta chains were sequenced, and detectable features were limited by the absence of alpha or paired-chain data. In the study, 150 to 200 TCR beta chains were listed as associated with cytomegalovirus. In a later analysis, about 17,000 TCR beta sequences were associated with specific HLA alleles at a false discovery rate of 0.05. V-gene and J-gene trimming of TCR beta chains was associated with a missense DCLRE1C variant in a later genetic analysis, and the association was replicated in an independent cohort. The 87-base-pair reads could not distinguish some IMGT-functional V segments, including TRBV6-2 and TRBV6-3, so those segments were excluded. Three of the identified cytomegalovirus-associated TCR beta chains were confirmed in vitro to be specific for cytomegalovirus antigens. CMV serostatus was the only immune exposure information available for the cohort. A cluster of highly shared sequence variants was judged likely to represent a technical artifact of the sequencing pipeline. Presence/absence analyses assumed roughly uniform sequencing depth across donors, an assumption that may not hold. Correlated functional status among segregating V segments might reflect linkage disequilibrium, but an unknown experimental factor could not be ruled out. The authors suggested that the approach could potentially be generalized to other disease states and immunological phenotypes. Because some donors lacked HLA typing at each locus, the association tests relied only on the typed subset. Most TCR sequences were observed very rarely across donors, whereas some public TCRs were present in many individuals. Because counts were too low, 15 to 20 rarely observed V segments, including chromosome 9 orphons, were excluded from the earlier analysis of about 500 of the donors. In a later analysis, HLA-associated TCR beta chains showed more clonal expansion and lower generation probabilities than non-associated chains that were equally common. Compared with the approximately 670-donor mean, donors in an Asian-associated ancestry cluster had fewer N-insertions in productive TCRs, according to a later genetic analysis. A later analysis reported that several top co-occurrence clusters appeared linked to parvovirus B19, influenza, CMV and Epstein-Barr virus. In a later analysis, most CMV-associated TCR beta chains were found to appear HLA-restricted, with HLA associations seemingly driven largely by CMV exposure.

Library construction relied on the immunoSEQ multiplex PCR assay. A mixture of 60 forward primers for TCR Vbeta segments and 13 reverse primers for TCR Jbeta segments was used in the multiplex PCR. The CDR3 region of rearranged TCR beta genes was amplified from genomic DNA by a multiplex PCR assay. The Illumina HiSeq System was used to sequence the amplified TCR beta libraries as 87-base-pair reads. Per the source publication's procedure: A later analysis tallied 75 million to 85 million unique TCR beta chains across the 666 repertoires, and approximately 11 million of those chains were shared by two or more donors. Raw reads were error-corrected and collapsed into unique sequences by a nearest-neighbor algorithm in which closely related sequences were merged to remove PCR and sequencing errors. Alignment of CDR3 sequences to IMGT reference sequences was used to assign V, D and J gene segments. For a sequence to be retained, at least a six-nucleotide match to both a V gene segment and a J gene segment was required. Rearrangements were called productive when the CDR3 lacked stop codons and stayed in frame with V and J; all others were non-productive. Following IMGT convention, CDR3 was defined as the stretch from the second conserved V-encoded cysteine to the conserved J-encoded phenylalanine. The earlier analysis of some 550 of the donors excluded any sequence lacking an unambiguous match to a single V gene segment. An earlier analysis of a few hundred of the donors classified V segments as functional when productive rearrangements were above 56.7% and as segregating when the standard deviation between donors was above 5%. To diagnose cytomegalovirus status from the catalog of TCR beta chain sequences, a statistical classification framework was built. V and J gene assignment, in a later analysis, came from comparing TCR nucleotide sequences with IMGT/GENE-DB human TR gene sequences. Using the TCRdist pipeline, a later analysis assigned CDR3 sequences along with most-parsimonious VDJ recombination scenarios. In a later analysis, each TCR beta chain was defined by its CDR3 amino acid sequence together with its V-gene family, and reads lacking a unique V-gene family were excluded. To address suspected cross-contamination and a sequencing artifact, a later analysis removed over 500 highly shared, low-generation-probability nucleotide sequences. In a later analysis, a clonal expansion index was calculated for each public chain from normalized within-repertoire ranks of inferred template counts. A later analysis computed generation probabilities with a VDJ recombination model fitted to out-of-frame rearrangements, and checked the results against IGoR. In a later analysis, TCR-TCR, TCR-HLA and TCR-CMV co-occurrence was scored with hypergeometric tests, and a repertoire-size bias correction was applied to TCR pairs. In a later analysis, false discovery rates were estimated by permuting HLA or CMV assignments 20 times. In a later analysis, co-occurring TCRs were grouped using DBSCAN, with TCRdist sequence similarity added in when clustering inside HLA-allele-positive subsets. Repertoires with fewer than 30,000 or more than 120,000 public chains, plus five repertoires with anomalous nucleotide sharing, were excluded from co-occurrence clustering. In TCRdb, the immuneACCESS table is reduced to in-frame sequences with V and J assigned. These tables do not hold every clone; where another copy was compared, an unresolved V gene accounts for under half, and the others remain unexplained. Clonal size and the V and J genes are those of that table, whereas D and trimming came from the DNA. The sample data list 70,000 to 95,000 clones, and around 85% of these were observed just once. The leading ten clones occupy around 15% of the sample.

The cohort was made up of 666 healthy bone marrow donors. All cohort members were sampled while nominally healthy, although unrecorded immune exposures were likely present. CMV serostatus was recorded as positive for about 300 and negative for about 50% of the roughly 670 cohort members, whereas no CMV serostatus was recorded for the donor in question. Every donor gave a peripheral blood sample, and the peripheral blood mononuclear cells from that sample were used for TCR beta sequencing. The Qiagen DNeasy Blood Extraction Kit was used to extract genomic DNA from the blood cell samples. Per the germline V gene (reference sequence), LNHDA is the CDR1 and SQIVND is the CDR2. Trimming accounts for 5 bases at V and 6 bases at J, while the number of junction bases matched to no gene is 3. The CDR3 measures 13 amino acids from cysteine to phenylalanine. The retained sequence is limited to the CDR3, 39 bases, with the frame set at the first base.

As for this clone: It has no known antigen specificity. Per-base qualities were not stored, and no clone one base away is much larger.

This TCR was recovered from a human donor in good health. The specimen was PBMCs. The V gene is TRBV19 and the J gene is TRBJ2-3, with TRBD1 identical over 9 junction bases. The DNA is TGTGCCAGTAGTCTCGACAGGGGGGATACGCAGTATTTT. Its coded protein is CASSLDRGDTQYF.